Below, one T cell receptor (beta chain) is given with its context. This sample is drawn from a study of shared clonotypes between healthy human individuals. This CDR3 has 14 residues. Germline lookup yields CDR1 SGHRS and CDR2 YFSETQ. V lost 7 bases and J lost 0; bases outside the gene matches: 5. Generated by immunoSEQ multiplex PCR, the TCRdb table keeps only in-frame clones and is missing some. There are about 510,000 clones in the sample; 60% to 85% occur only once, and over 10% lies in the top ten. Material for sequencing was PBMCs. This TCR was sampled from a woman aged 40 to 50 in good health. Some clones in this sample may be carry-over from other donors' samples. This chain connects TRBV5-1 to TRBJ2-3, with TRBD2 identical over 7 bases. In DNA, the CDR3 is TGCGCCAGCGGGGGGGAGAGAAGCACAGATACGCAGTATTTT. This translates into CASGGERSTDTQYF.